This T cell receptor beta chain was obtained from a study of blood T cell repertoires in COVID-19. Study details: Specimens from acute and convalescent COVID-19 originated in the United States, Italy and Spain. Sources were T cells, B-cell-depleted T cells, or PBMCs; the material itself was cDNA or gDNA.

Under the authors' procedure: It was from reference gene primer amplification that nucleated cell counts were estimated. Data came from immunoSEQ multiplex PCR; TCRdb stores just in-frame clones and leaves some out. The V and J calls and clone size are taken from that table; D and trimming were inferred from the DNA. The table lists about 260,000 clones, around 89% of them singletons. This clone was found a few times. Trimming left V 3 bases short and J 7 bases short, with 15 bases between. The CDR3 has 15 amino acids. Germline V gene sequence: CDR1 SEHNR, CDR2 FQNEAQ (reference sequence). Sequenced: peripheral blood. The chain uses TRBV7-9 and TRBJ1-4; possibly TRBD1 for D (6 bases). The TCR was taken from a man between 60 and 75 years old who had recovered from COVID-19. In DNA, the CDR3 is TGTGCCAGCAGCTTCTTGGGGGGGCAAGGTGAAAAACTGTTTTTT. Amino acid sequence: CASSFLGGQGEKLFF. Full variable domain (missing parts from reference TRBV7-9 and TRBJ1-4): DTGVSQNPRHKITKRGQNVTFRCDPISEHNRLYWYRQTLGQGPEFLTYFQNEAQLEKSRLLSDRFSAERPKGSFSTLEIQRTEQGDSAMYLCASSFLGGQGEKLFFGSGTQLSVL.